A selection of T cell receptor beta chains follows, all from one sample in a study of blood T cell repertoires in COVID-19. Assay used: immunoSEQ multiplex PCR; TCRdb lists only in-frame clones, some missing. The sample consists of 150,000 or so clones, about 85% of them appearing once. The sample consisted of peripheral blood. These receptors were obtained from a woman aged 50 to 60 with COVID-19, enrolled during active disease. Both conserved end residues are part of each CDR3. The order of the fields is D gene, J gene, V gene, clone size, CDR3 protein, CDR3 DNA. The D gene is left open where the match is weak. Size tells how often a clone was seen (once, few, many) or the class of an expanded clone, and some rows leave it out.

d_gene: -
j_gene: TRBJ2-3
v_gene: TRBV5-6
abundance: -
CDR3aa: CASSLHFELNF
CDR3nt: TGTGCCAGCAGCTTGCACTTCGAGTTGAATTTT

d_gene: -
j_gene: TRBJ2-1
v_gene: TRBV11-2
abundance: -
CDR3aa: CASSFIKGVRDEQFF
CDR3nt: TGTGCCAGCAGCTTTATAAAGGGGGTGAGGGATGAGCAGTTCTTC

d_gene: -
j_gene: TRBJ1-2
v_gene: TRBV7-2
abundance: -
CDR3aa: CASSLDVRGFYTF
CDR3nt: TGTGCCAGCAGCTTAGACGTCAGGGGATTCTACACCTTC

d_gene: -
j_gene: TRBJ1-2
v_gene: TRBV2
abundance: -
CDR3aa: CASSEEGPYGYTF
CDR3nt: TGTGCCAGCAGTGAGGAGGGTCCCTATGGCTACACCTTC

d_gene: -
j_gene: TRBJ2-2
v_gene: TRBV9
abundance: -
CDR3aa: CASSVAGNTGELFF
CDR3nt: TGTGCCAGCAGCGTAGCGGGGAACACCGGGGAGCTGTTTTTT

d_gene: TRBD2
j_gene: TRBJ2-1
v_gene: TRBV7-9
abundance: -
CDR3aa: CASSLFRGGHNEQFF
CDR3nt: TGTGCCAGCAGCTTATTTCGCGGGGGACACAATGAGCAGTTCTTC

d_gene: -
j_gene: TRBJ2-5
v_gene: TRBV7-2
abundance: -
CDR3aa: CASSSTSIGETQYF
CDR3nt: TGTGCCAGCAGCTCTACTAGCATAGGAGAGACCCAGTACTTC

d_gene: -
j_gene: TRBJ2-7
v_gene: TRBV6-5
abundance: -
CDR3aa: CASSLSALSYEQYF
CDR3nt: TGTGCCAGCAGTCTATCTGCGCTGTCCTACGAGCAGTACTTC

d_gene: -
j_gene: TRBJ1-4
v_gene: TRBV10-2
abundance: -
CDR3aa: CASSEAKGRELFF
CDR3nt: TGCGCCAGCAGTGAGGCGAAGGGCAGGGAACTGTTTTTT

d_gene: -
j_gene: TRBJ1-5
v_gene: TRBV27
abundance: -
CDR3aa: CASSALQGNQPQHF
CDR3nt: TGTGCCAGCAGTGCCCTTCAGGGGAATCAGCCCCAGCATTTT

d_gene: -
j_gene: TRBJ2-5
v_gene: TRBV30
abundance: -
CDR3aa: CAWSGGVKETQYF
CDR3nt: TGTGCCTGGAGTGGCGGGGTAAAAGAGACCCAGTACTTC

d_gene: -
j_gene: TRBJ2-3
v_gene: TRBV7-2
abundance: -
CDR3aa: CASSLVVSADTQYF
CDR3nt: TGTGCCAGCAGCTTAGTGGTGAGCGCAGATACGCAGTATTTT

d_gene: -
j_gene: TRBJ1-6
v_gene: TRBV12-3/TRBV12-4
abundance: once
CDR3aa: CASSTVNSPLHF
CDR3nt: TGTGCCAGCAGCACTGTCAATTCACCCCTCCACTTT

d_gene: -
j_gene: TRBJ1-2
v_gene: TRBV6-2/TRBV6-3
abundance: -
CDR3aa: CASSPHRDYGYTF
CDR3nt: TGTGCCAGCAGCCCCCACCGGGACTATGGCTACACCTTC

d_gene: -
j_gene: TRBJ1-5
v_gene: TRBV6-6
abundance: -
CDR3aa: CASSYGGGYQPQHF
CDR3nt: TGTGCCAGCAGTTACGGGGGGGGATATCAGCCCCAGCATTTT

d_gene: TRBD1
j_gene: TRBJ2-7
v_gene: TRBV7-2
abundance: few
CDR3aa: CASSLALGTVNNEQYF
CDR3nt: TGTGCCAGCAGCTTAGCCCTTGGGACAGTCAACAACGAGCAGTACTTC

d_gene: -
j_gene: TRBJ1-5
v_gene: TRBV10-3
abundance: -
CDR3aa: CAISESTSNQPQHF
CDR3nt: TGTGCCATCAGTGAGAGCACTAGCAATCAGCCCCAGCATTTT

d_gene: TRBD1
j_gene: TRBJ2-7
v_gene: TRBV2
abundance: -
CDR3aa: CASSALGQGIGEQYF
CDR3nt: TGTGCCAGCAGCGCTCTCGGACAGGGTATCGGGGAGCAGTACTTC

d_gene: TRBD1
j_gene: TRBJ2-7
v_gene: TRBV5-3
abundance: -
CDR3aa: CARSLDSRVCRGLGEQYF
CDR3nt: TGTGCCAGAAGCTTGGATTCCCGCGTTTGTAGGGGGCTTGGCGAGCAGTACTTC

d_gene: -
j_gene: TRBJ2-1
v_gene: TRBV5-5
abundance: -
CDR3aa: CASSLVLYNEQFF
CDR3nt: TGTGCCAGCAGCTTGGTACTCTACAATGAGCAGTTCTTC

d_gene: -
j_gene: TRBJ1-2
v_gene: TRBV2
abundance: -
CDR3aa: CASRTDRSDYGYTF
CDR3nt: TGTGCCAGCAGAACTGACAGGAGTGACTATGGCTACACCTTC

d_gene: TRBD2
j_gene: TRBJ2-1
v_gene: TRBV11-3
abundance: -
CDR3aa: CASSATSGGFYNEQFF
CDR3nt: TGTGCCAGCAGCGCTACTAGCGGGGGGTTCTACAATGAGCAGTTCTTC

d_gene: TRBD2
j_gene: TRBJ2-3
v_gene: TRBV27
abundance: -
CDR3aa: CASSLSEGLAGGAQYF
CDR3nt: TGTGCCAGCAGTTTATCTGAGGGACTAGCGGGGGGTGCGCAGTATTTT

d_gene: -
j_gene: TRBJ2-7
v_gene: TRBV2
abundance: -
CDR3aa: CASSIGSYEQYF
CDR3nt: TGTGCCAGCAGTATTGGGAGTTACGAGCAGTACTTC

d_gene: -
j_gene: TRBJ1-5
v_gene: TRBV21-1
abundance: -
CDR3aa: CASSKWPGTDSNQPQHF
CDR3nt: TGTGCCAGCAGCAAATGGCCCGGGACAGATAGCAATCAGCCCCAGCATTTT

d_gene: -
j_gene: TRBJ1-2
v_gene: TRBV7-2
abundance: -
CDR3aa: CASSLGANYGYTF
CDR3nt: TGTGCCAGCAGCTTGGGGGCCAACTATGGCTACACCTTC

d_gene: -
j_gene: TRBJ2-5
v_gene: TRBV7-2
abundance: -
CDR3aa: CASSLGLGKTQYF
CDR3nt: TGTGCCAGCAGCTTAGGACTAGGGAAGACCCAGTACTTC

d_gene: -
j_gene: TRBJ1-2
v_gene: TRBV6-5
abundance: -
CDR3aa: CASRNYGGDYYGYTF
CDR3nt: TGTGCCAGCAGGAACTACGGGGGGGATTACTATGGCTACACCTTC